This TCR beta chain derives from a study of beta chain features in type 1 diabetes. Whole-study findings and limits: Significant though moderate, a shortening of TCRB CDR3s appeared in all four CD4+ subsets of Type 1 diabetes patients. When VDJ junctions were examined, type 1 diabetes patients showed fewer insertions and more deletions. Equally in patients and controls, shorter templates might have been favored by PCR.

V was clipped by 3 bases and J by 4 bases; unmatched bases: 5. In germline, CDR1 is SGDLS, CDR2 YYNGEE. The CDR3 runs to 15 residues. Every bit of the isolated RNA underwent reverse transcription, so sequencing read expressed TCRB transcripts. The protocol was immunoSEQ multiplex PCR, while the TCRdb copy is restricted to in-frame clones and leaves out a portion. The repertoire includes nearly 700,000 clones, 10% to 15% of them detected once, and 0.02% to 0.025% sits in the top ten. As regards this clone: The antigen remains undetermined.

Sampling consisted of one heparinised blood draw per donor, averaging roughly 110 mL. Cell sorting via CD45RO/CCR7/CD25/CD127/CD95/CD27 was performed to obtain CD4+ naive, central memory, regulatory and stem cell-like memory cells. The sequenced material came from naive CD4+ T cells from blood. The clonotype was recovered from a man younger than 35 with type 1 diabetes. This chain links TRBV9 with TRBJ1-5, with 9 bases aligning to TRBD1. CDR3 sequence (DNA): TGTGCCAGCAGCGCCGAGGGACAGGGAAATCAGCCCCAGCATTTT. Translated, it gives CASSAEGQGNQPQHF.